This entry lists 24 T cell receptor beta chains sequenced from one sample in a study of blood T cell repertoires in COVID-19. TCRdb's copy holds only in-frame clones and misses some; the assay was immunoSEQ multiplex PCR. The sample carries fewer than 400,000 clones, around 90% recorded once. Input material: PBMCs or T cells enriched from blood (not recorded which). The receptor set was obtained from a man aged 55 to 70 who had recovered from COVID-19.

Concerning this clone itself: Additional DNA sequences in this sample encode the identical CDR3. The chain recombines TRBV6-6 with TRBJ2-7; perhaps TRBD1 as D (5 bases). CDR3 size: 14 residues. V was shortened by 0 bases and J by 3 bases, with 9 bases between the two germline ends. The germline V gene encodes CDR1 MNHNY and CDR2 SVGAGI (reference sequence). The CDR3 sequence: CASSYSQGSYEQYF. The CDR3 nucleotides read TGTGCCAGCAGTTACTCTCAGGGAAGCTACGAGCAGTACTTC.

The chain recombines TRBV18 with TRBJ2-3, with 7 nucleotides matching TRBD2. The germline V gene encodes CDR1 KGHSH and CDR2 LQKENI. V dropped 4 bases and J dropped 0; count of bases not matched to a gene: 4. The CDR3 has 15 amino acids. As DNA, the CDR3 is TGTGCCAGCTCACAAGGACTAGAAAGCACAGATACGCAGTATTTT. This gives the protein CASSQGLESTDTQYF.

The chain combines TRBV29-1 with TRBJ2-2; a weak D match, TRBD1 (5 bases). The CDR3 loop spans 13 amino acids. Germline V CDR1 and CDR2: SQVTM, ANQGSEA. V lost 8 bases and J lost 2, with 12 bases in between. Written as DNA, the CDR3 is TGCAGCAGTAGGGGTCCCAACACCGGGGAGCTGTTTTTT. Amino acid sequence: CSSRGPNTGELFF.

The J gene is TRBJ2-7, the V gene TRBV11-3; TRBD2 matches at 10 bases. CDR3 length: 15 amino acids. CDR1 is SGHNT, CDR2 YENEEA, per germline. V was clipped by 4 bases and J by 5 bases; unmatched bases: 8. The CDR3 DNA sequence: TGTGCCAGCAGCTCAACCTCTAGCGGGAGCAACGAGCAGTACTTC. Translated: CASSSTSSGSNEQYF.

The chain uses TRBV7-8 and TRBJ2-3, with 13 bases that match TRBD2. Germline V gene lookup returns CDR1 SGHVS and CDR2 FQNEAQ. The V segment lost 0 bases and the J segment 6 bases; nucleotides outside the gene matches: 6. This CDR3 has 17 amino acids. The CDR3 region has the DNA TGTGCCAGCAGCTTAGCGGCGGGACTAGCGGGACCCGATACGCAGTATTTT. Protein sequence: CASSLAAGLAGPDTQYF.

This clone was counted a single time. V gene TRBV28 combines with J gene TRBJ2-3, with 11 bases that match TRBD1. V lost 8 bases to trimming and J lost 1 base; unmatched junction nucleotides: 5. The length of the CDR3 is 15 residues. The germline V gene encodes CDR1 MDHEN and CDR2 SYDVKM. CDR3 DNA: TGTGCCAGCGGACAGGGGGCGCCGGGCACAGATACGCAGTATTTT. Its translation: CASGQGAPGTDTQYF. The complete variable domain, with remaining parts taken from reference TRBV28 and TRBJ2-3, reads DVKVTQSSRYLVKRTGEKVFLECVQDMDHENMFWYRQDPGLGLRLIYFSYDVKMKEKGDIPEGYSVSREKKERFSLILESASTNQTSMYLCASGQGAPGTDTQYFGPGTRLTVL.

This clone showed up just once. The CDR3 region is CASRGTSGRLDTQYF. The CDR3, as DNA: TGTGCCAGCAGGGGGACTAGCGGGAGATTGGATACGCAGTATTTT. The V gene is TRBV28, the J gene TRBJ2-3; 14 positions match TRBD2. V shed 6 bases, J shed 6 bases, and the junction held 5 bases outside the gene matches. CDR1 and CDR2 from the germline V gene are MDHEN and SYDVKM. The CDR3 is made up of 15 amino acids.

V is TRBV19 and J is TRBJ1-5; no reliable D call. V shed 4 bases and J shed 0 bases, with 10 bases lying between them. The CDR3 is made up of 15 amino acids. Germline V lookup: CDR1 LNHDA, CDR2 SQIVND (reference sequence). The CDR3 reads CASSSRDYSNQPQHF. The CDR3 DNA reads TGTGCCAGTAGTAGCCGCGACTATAGCAATCAGCCCCAGCATTTT.

With regard to this clone: A junction end diverges from the germline sequence, so it may reflect a read error. The rearrangement joins TRBV7-7 to TRBJ2-1; 10 nucleotides align to TRBD2. The CDR3 consists of 17 residues. Germline loops: CDR1 SSHAT, CDR2 FNYEAQ (reference sequence). The CDR3 DNA reads as TGTGCTAGCAGCTTAGGGTCTAGCGGGAGCTCCTACAATGAGCAGTTCTTC. This gives the protein CASSLGSSGSSYNEQFF.

The V and J genes are TRBV15 and TRBJ2-1, with TRBD1 matching over 10 bases. CDR3 length equals 15 residues. V trimming: 3 bases; J trimming: 2 bases; junction bases outside the gene matches: 1. The germline gives CDR1 LNHNV, CDR2 YYDKDF (reference sequence). The CDR3 spells CATSRDRGAYNEQFF. For the CDR3, the DNA is TGTGCCACCAGCAGGGACAGGGGGGCCTACAATGAGCAGTTCTTC.

The chain has TRBV19 and TRBJ2-2; a weak D match, TRBD1 (6 bases). CDR1 and CDR2 (germline): LNHDA, SQIVND (reference sequence). This CDR3 has 14 residues. V was cut by 7 bases and J by 0 bases, with 9 bases left in between. The CDR3 DNA reads TGTGCCAGTATTGGGACAACGAACACCGGGGAGCTGTTTTTT. Protein product: CASIGTTNTGELFF.

The V call is TRBV19, the J call TRBJ2-1, with TRBD2 identical over 10 bases. Germline CDR1 is LNHDA and CDR2 is SQIVND (reference sequence). After removal of 1 base from V and 6 bases from J, the junction contained 6 bases not matched to a gene. The CDR3 has 16 residues. CDR3 bases: TGTGCCAGTAGTATAGCGGCGGCTAGCGGGAGCAATGAGCAGTTCTTC. Amino acid sequence: CASSIAAASGSNEQFF. Looking up the rest from reference TRBV19 and TRBJ2-1 gives the full variable domain: DGGITQSPKYLFRKEGQNVTLSCEQNLNHDAMYWYRQDPGQGLRLIYYSQIVNDFQKGDIAEGYSVSREKKESFPLTVTSAQKNPTAFYLCASSIAAASGSNEQFFGPGTRLTVL.

This chain joins TRBV7-2 and TRBJ2-1, with 13 bases matching TRBD2. Germline loops: CDR1 SGHTA, CDR2 FQGNSA. This CDR3 region has 18 residues. Germline trimming cut 5 bases from V and 4 bases from J; bases unmatched to any gene: 11. The CDR3 protein is CASSPETPGLAGYNEQFF. The CDR3 bases are TGTGCCAGCAGCCCTGAAACGCCGGGACTAGCGGGGTACAATGAGCAGTTCTTC.

This sequence joins TRBV30 and TRBJ2-3; a weak D match, TRBD2 (7 bases). The CDR3 runs to 15 residues. V was trimmed by 0 bases and J by 7 bases, leaving 17 bases between them. Germline values: CDR1 GTSNPN, CDR2 SVGIG (reference sequence). The CDR3 DNA reads as TGTGCCTGGAGTGTAAGTGGCGGGGGCCCTTATACGCAGTATTTT. Translating gives CAWSVSGGGPYTQYF.

The chain is built from TRBV6-4 and TRBJ2-2; tentative D call: TRBD2 (5 bases). Trimming pared 2 bases from V and 6 bases from J, leaving 10 bases between. CDR3 length: 14 residues. CDR1 and CDR2 from the germline V gene are MRHNA and SNTAGT. The CDR3 here is CASSDGVRAGELFF. DNA for the CDR3: TGTGCCAGCAGTGACGGGGTGAGGGCCGGGGAGCTGTTTTTT.

This chain uses TRBV9 with TRBJ1-2; 10 bases align to TRBD1. The CDR3 loop spans 16 amino acids. Germline V CDR1 and CDR2: SGDLS, YYNGEE. V was pared by 4 bases and J by 4 bases, with 10 bases of the junction left unmatched. In nucleotides, the CDR3 is TGTGCCAGCAGCCCGGACTCGACAGGGGGCGGCTATGGCTACACCTTC. Its protein product is CASSPDSTGGGYGYTF.

The rearrangement joins TRBV5-1 to TRBJ2-1, with D possibly matching TRBD1 (5 bases). Trimming pared 2 bases from V and 4 bases from J, leaving 16 bases between. CDR1 is SGHRS and CDR2 is YFSETQ in the germline V gene. CDR3 size: 16 residues. The CDR3 region has the DNA TGCGCCAGCAGCTTCGAAGGACATAATTTATACAATGAGCAGTTCTTC. Translating gives CASSFEGHNLYNEQFF.

This clone has just a few counts. This chain uses TRBV5-1 with TRBJ2-2; maybe TRBD1 (5 bases). V lost 1 base to trimming and J lost 6 bases, with 25 bases between them. Germline CDR1 is SGHRS and CDR2 is YFSETQ. The CDR3 extends over 19 amino acids. DNA for the CDR3: TGCGCCAGCAGCTTGATCTCTGGCGGACACCGCCGGCTCGCCGGGGAGCTGTTTTTT. Encoded protein: CASSLISGGHRRLAGELFF.

The V call is TRBV7-9, the J call TRBJ1-4; D is unclear. The CDR3 has 14 amino acids. CDR1 SEHNR and CDR2 FQNEAQ come from the germline V gene (reference sequence). V was trimmed by 5 bases and J by 0 bases, leaving 7 bases between them. CDR3 nucleotides: TGTGCCAGCAGCCTCACAGCAACTAATGAAAAACTGTTTTTT. This sequence encodes CASSLTATNEKLFF.

V is TRBV19 and J is TRBJ1-6, with D hard to call. The CDR3 length is 15 residues. Germline V gene data show CDR1 as LNHDA and CDR2 as SQIVND (reference sequence). Trimming removed 5 bases at V and 0 bases at J, with 8 bases between. Here the CDR3 DNA reads TGTGCCAGTAGTGACAAAAGCTCCTATAATTCACCCCTCCACTTT. This translates into CASSDKSSYNSPLHF.

The chain uses TRBV5-8 and TRBJ2-7, with 7 positions matching TRBD2. The germline CDR1 and CDR2 sequences are SGHTS and YDEGEE. V shed 1 base and J 4 bases; nucleotides not matched to a gene: 5. This CDR3 is 14 amino acids long. This CDR3 reads CASSLWGEGYEQYF. The CDR3 DNA reads as TGTGCCAGCAGCTTGTGGGGGGAGGGGTACGAGCAGTACTTC.

V and J are TRBV24-1 and TRBJ2-6; D is unclear. V shed 3 bases and J shed 0 bases, with 5 bases lying between them. The germline CDR1 and CDR2 sequences are KGHDR and SFDVKD. CDR3 size: 15 residues. CDR3 DNA: TGTGCCACCAGTGATCCGAGCTCTGGGGCCAACGTCCTGACTTTC. This translates into CATSDPSSGANVLTF.

V is TRBV7-9 and J is TRBJ1-2, with 9 positions matching TRBD1. The CDR3 totals 13 residues. CDR1 and CDR2 (germline): SEHNR, FQNEAQ (reference sequence). V lost 8 bases, J lost 8 bases, and 9 bases stayed unmatched. The CDR3 loop is CASGRDRVWGYTF. DNA of the CDR3: TGTGCCAGCGGCCGGGACAGGGTTTGGGGCTACACCTTC.

This chain links TRBV10-2 with TRBJ1-5; 9 bases match TRBD1. The CDR3 contains 16 residues. CDR1 is WSHSY and CDR2 is SAAADI in the germline V gene. V trimming: 2 bases; J trimming: 1 base; junction bases outside the gene matches: 3. CDR3 DNA sequence: TGCGCCAGCAGTGAGAGGGACAGGGTAAGCAATCAGCCCCAGCATTTT. Its translation is CASSERDRVSNQPQHF.